A selection of T cell receptor beta chains follows, all from one sample in a study of OX40 agonist ivuxolimab in advanced cancers. Assay: immunoSEQ multiplex PCR; the TCRdb copy retains only in-frame clones and omits some. The table has 65,000 to 95,000 clones, approximately 90% seen once; the top ten hold roughly 5%. The sample here was CD4+ or CD8+ T cells sorted from blood, taken in a trial of the OX40 agonist ivuxolimab. The source of these receptors is an adult with an advanced solid tumor such as melanoma, head and neck, liver or kidney cancer. Both conserved end residues are part of each CDR3. A D gene is named only where the DNA matches it firmly.

j_gene: TRBJ1-6; d_gene: .; v_gene: TRBV4-1; CDR3aa: CASKPYRENNSPLHF; CDR3nt: TGCGCCAGCAAACCCTACCGGGAAAATAATTCACCCCTCCACTTT
j_gene: TRBJ2-3; d_gene: TRBD1; v_gene: TRBV7-2; CDR3aa: CASSVRTGRTDTQYF; CDR3nt: TGTGCCAGCAGCGTACGGACAGGGAGGACAGATACGCAGTATTTT
j_gene: TRBJ1-4; d_gene: .; v_gene: TRBV28; CDR3aa: CASRNWMTNEKLFF; CDR3nt: TGTGCCAGCAGGAATTGGATGACTAATGAAAAACTGTTTTTT
j_gene: TRBJ2-1; d_gene: TRBD2; v_gene: TRBV7-2; CDR3aa: CASSLASGRGEQFF; CDR3nt: TGTGCCAGCAGCTTAGCTAGCGGGAGGGGTGAGCAGTTCTTC
j_gene: TRBJ1-4; d_gene: .; v_gene: TRBV6-1; CDR3aa: CASSYHKGLSEKLFF; CDR3nt: TGTGCCAGCAGCTACCACAAGGGTCTAAGTGAAAAACTGTTTTTT
j_gene: TRBJ2-2; d_gene: TRBD1; v_gene: TRBV7-9; CDR3aa: CASSFGTGTTGELFF; CDR3nt: TGTGCCAGCAGCTTTGGGACAGGGACCACCGGGGAGCTGTTTTTT
j_gene: TRBJ1-5; d_gene: .; v_gene: TRBV10-1; CDR3aa: CASSELIEQNNQPQHF; CDR3nt: TGCGCCAGCAGTGAGTTGATAGAACAGAACAATCAGCCCCAGCATTTT
j_gene: TRBJ2-3; d_gene: TRBD2; v_gene: TRBV7-9; CDR3aa: CASSRLSGNRGDTQYF; CDR3nt: TGTGCCAGCAGCCGCTTGAGCGGGAATCGTGGGGATACGCAGTATTTT
j_gene: TRBJ2-7; d_gene: TRBD2; v_gene: TRBV4-1; CDR3aa: CASSRPPSSGSSGEQYF; CDR3nt: TGCGCCAGCAGCCGTCCCCCCTCTAGCGGGAGTTCGGGTGAGCAGTACTTC
j_gene: TRBJ1-1; d_gene: .; v_gene: TRBV19; CDR3aa: CASSTQSNTEAFF; CDR3nt: TGTGCCAGTAGTACTCAGTCGAACACTGAAGCTTTCTTT
j_gene: TRBJ2-1; d_gene: TRBD2; v_gene: TRBV9; CDR3aa: CASSGRLAGFNEQFF; CDR3nt: TGTGCCAGCAGCGGCAGACTAGCGGGTTTCAATGAGCAGTTCTTC